This is a list of T cell receptor beta chains from one sample in a study of T-cell reconstitution after alpha-beta-depleted transplantation in children. From the PCR reads, TCRdb called clonotypes with MiXCR, one entry per CDR3 protein. The sample has fewer than 700,000 distinct CDR3 sequences; under 15% are singletons. Specimen: PBMCs, mostly from graft donor cells, collected 360 days after TCRalphabeta/CD19-depleted stem cell transplant. The receptors stem from a male patient younger than 18 who had a stem cell transplant for acute myeloid leukemia, so the T cells may come from the graft donor. Each CDR3 is given with its conserved first and last residue. A D gene is named only where the DNA matches it firmly. Clone sizes are given selectively: once, few, many, or a class where the clone is expanded.

j_gene,d_gene,abundance,v_gene,CDR3aa,CDR3nt
TRBJ2-3,TRBD2,-,TRBV20-1,CSAPAGRGGAQVTDTQYF,TGCAGTGCTCCCGCAGGGAGGGGAGGGGCTCAGGTGACAGATACGCAGTATTTT
TRBJ2-3,-,many,TRBV5-1,CASSFSPARGTDTQYF,TGCGCCAGCAGCTTTTCGCCAGCCCGGGGCACAGATACGCAGTATTTT
TRBJ2-7,TRBD1,once,TRBV28,CASTPRTGTYEQYF,TGTGCCAGCACCCCCCGGACAGGGACTTACGAGCAGTACTTC
TRBJ2-3,-,-,TRBV29-1,CSGYTDTQYF,TGCAGCGGCTACACAGATACGCAGTATTTT
TRBJ2-1,TRBD2,-,TRBV4-2,CASSPGTSGSTRYDYNEQFF,TGTGCCAGCAGCCCAGGGACTAGCGGGAGTACCCGTTACGACTACAATGAGCAGTTCTTC
TRBJ2-2,-,-,TRBV5-1,CASSSRFIRRRNTGELFF,TGCGCCAGCAGCTCCCGTTTTATTCGCCGGAGGAACACCGGGGAGCTGTTTTTT
TRBJ2-7,-,few,TRBV6-2/TRBV6-3,CASSYWANQYEQYF,TGTGCCAGCAGTTACTGGGCTAACCAGTACGAGCAGTACTTC
TRBJ2-1,-,-,TRBV5-1,CASSFDRPLHNEQFF,TGCGCCAGCAGCTTCGACAGGCCCTTACACAATGAGCAGTTCTTC
TRBJ2-3,TRBD1,few,TRBV7-6,CASAPDRAFNADTQYF,TGTGCCAGCGCCCCCGACAGGGCTTTTAACGCAGATACGCAGTATTTT
TRBJ2-1,-,few,TRBV12-3/TRBV12-4,CASSLSGSGYNEQFF,TGTGCCAGCAGTTTAAGCGGTAGCGGCTACAATGAGCAGTTCTTC
TRBJ2-7,-,-,TRBV18,CASSPIPTGPTSYEQYF,TGTGCCAGCTCTCCCATCCCGACAGGTCCCACTTCCTACGAGCAGTACTTC
TRBJ2-7,-,many,TRBV27,CASSLSGGSSYEQYF,TGTGCCAGCAGTTTATCGGGAGGTAGCTCCTACGAGCAGTACTTC
TRBJ2-7,-,many,TRBV29-1,CSVRDNYYEQYF,TGCAGCGTTAGGGACAACTATTACGAGCAGTACTTC
TRBJ2-7,-,-,TRBV7-9,CASAPWRSGSCYEQYF,TGTGCCAGCGCGCCTTGGAGGTCAGGGAGCTGCTACGAGCAGTACTTC
TRBJ1-4,-,-,TRBV30,CAWSRTVTNEKLFF,TGTGCCTGGAGCCGGACAGTAACTAATGAAAAACTGTTTTTT
TRBJ2-7,-,many,TRBV10-3,CAITVAEVADEQYF,TGTGCCATCACTGTAGCGGAGGTAGCCGACGAGCAGTACTTC
TRBJ1-2,-,-,TRBV7-9,CASSLAQPGKGYTF,TGTGCCAGCAGCTTAGCGCAACCAGGGAAAGGCTACACCTTC
TRBJ1-2,TRBD1,-,TRBV27,CATLGQGAGLGSGYTF,TGTGCCACCTTGGGACAGGGGGCTGGGCTCGGATCTGGCTACACCTTC
TRBJ2-7,TRBD2,-,TRBV11-2,CASSLDLAGQIYEQYF,TGTGCCAGCAGCTTAGATCTAGCGGGCCAGATTTACGAGCAGTACTTC
TRBJ1-4,-,few,TRBV27,CASSLGPYEKLFF,TGTGCCAGCAGTTTAGGGCCCTATGAAAAACTGTTTTTT
TRBJ2-1,-,-,TRBV5-1,CASSPQRGSLTNNEQFF,TGCGCCAGCAGCCCCCAAAGGGGTTCACTTACTAACAATGAGCAGTTCTTC
TRBJ1-1,-,-,TRBV20-1,CSPTRATGWTEAFF,TGCAGTCCAACTAGAGCAACAGGGTGGACTGAAGCTTTCTTT
TRBJ2-7,-,few,TRBV7-2,CASSSVVGIGSYEQYF,TGTGCCAGCAGCTCCGTGGTGGGAATAGGCAGCTACGAGCAGTACTTC
TRBJ2-7,-,many,TRBV4-3,CASSQADFPHYEQYF,TGCGCCAGCAGCCAAGCGGACTTCCCTCACTACGAGCAGTACTTC
TRBJ1-5,-,-,TRBV20-1,CSARHRSDNQPQHF,TGCAGTGCTAGACACCGCAGCGACAATCAGCCCCAGCATTTT
TRBJ2-2,-,few,TRBV3-1,CASSPGGRAGELFF,TGTGCCAGCAGCCCCGGGGGCCGGGCCGGGGAGCTGTTTTTT
TRBJ2-3,-,many,TRBV13,CASSSEVSTDTQYF,TGTGCCAGCAGCTCCGAGGTGAGCACAGATACGCAGTATTTT
TRBJ2-1,TRBD1,few,TRBV12-3/TRBV12-4,CASRGTGGYNEQFF,TGTGCCAGCAGGGGGACAGGGGGTTACAATGAGCAGTTCTTC
TRBJ2-3,-,many,TRBV29-1,CSVADGSDTQYF,TGCAGCGTGGCAGACGGCTCAGATACGCAGTATTTT
TRBJ2-3,-,many,TRBV5-1,CASSLGSRTDTQYF,TGCGCCAGCAGCTTGGGCAGCCGCACAGATACGCAGTATTTT
TRBJ2-7,TRBD1,many,TRBV14,CASSQDDTGVDYEQYF,TGTGCCAGCAGCCAAGATGACACAGGGGTAGACTACGAGCAGTACTTC
TRBJ2-7,TRBD2,few,TRBV20-1,CSASDRTSGSYEQYF,TGCAGTGCTAGTGACCGGACTAGCGGGAGCTACGAGCAGTACTTC
TRBJ2-1,-,-,TRBV7-3,CASSLPGQSGQFF,TGTGCCAGCAGCTTACCTGGCCAGAGTGGGCAGTTCTTC
TRBJ2-7,TRBD1,few,TRBV10-3,CAISWGDRGYSDEQYF,TGTGCCATCAGTTGGGGGGACAGGGGATATTCGGACGAGCAGTACTTC
TRBJ2-3,-,-,TRBV12-3/TRBV12-4,CASSRRADTQYF,TGTGCCAGCAGCCGAAGGGCAGATACGCAGTATTTT
TRBJ2-3,-,few,TRBV7-3,CASSNLGRQSSTDTQYF,TGTGCCAGCAGCAACTTGGGACGGCAATCTAGCACAGATACGCAGTATTTT
TRBJ2-6,TRBD2,-,TRBV12-3/TRBV12-4,CASSVLAGGPGANVLTF,TGTGCCAGCAGTGTCCTAGCGGGAGGGCCTGGGGCCAACGTCCTGACTTTC